The 14 T cell receptor beta chains listed next were all sequenced from one sample in a study of long-term antiretroviral therapy in people with HIV. The run of the v3.0 immunoSEQ assay was at survey level. Libraries were prepared by immunoSEQ multiplex PCR; TCRdb keeps only in-frame clonotypes and omits some of them. The repertoire holds roughly 17,000 clones, with 91% as singletons. The specimen was unsorted PBMCs, collected 3 years after starting antiretroviral therapy. All receptors derive from a man aged 45-65 years with HIV.

The chain has TRBV4-1 and TRBJ2-7, with a possible D match to TRBD1 (5 bases). The CDR3 spans 16 residues. The ends were cut back, 2 bases at V and 2 bases at J, with 16 bases in the middle. CDR1 and CDR2 (germline): MGHRA, YSYEKL. The CDR3 DNA is TGCGCCAGCAGCCAACAAGGGGCAGGGCCTCCCTACGAGCAGTACTTC. Protein sequence: CASSQQGAGPPYEQYF.

The V call is TRBV4-3, the J call TRBJ1-1, with unresolved D. This CDR3 comprises 17 residues. The germline CDR1 and CDR2 sequences are LGHNA and YSLEER. Trimming took 4 bases from V and 2 from J, leaving 20 bases between them. Written as DNA, the CDR3 is TGCGCCAGCAGCCTGAGTACTCGGGCCCTCGGAAACACTGAAGCTTTCTTT. As protein: CASSLSTRALGNTEAFF.

J is TRBJ1-4 and V is TRBV2; D perhaps matches TRBD1 (5 bases). The CDR3 runs 15 residues. V dropped 5 bases and J dropped 10 bases, with 20 bases sitting between them. Germline CDR1 is SNHLY and CDR2 is FYNNEI. CDR3 DNA: TGTGCCAGCAGTCTATCGACAGCCGGGGAAGGAAAACTGTTTTTT. It encodes CASSLSTAGEGKLFF.

The V and J genes are TRBV28 and TRBJ1-5; D remains ambiguous. The CDR3 runs 14 residues. Germline V lookup: CDR1 MDHEN, CDR2 SYDVKM. V was trimmed by 6 bases and J by 1 base, leaving 10 bases between them. The CDR3 loop is CASSPLGSNQPQHF. CDR3 sequence (DNA): TGTGCCAGCAGCCCTCTTGGAAGCAATCAGCCCCAGCATTTT.

The chain is built from TRBV11-2 and TRBJ2-7, with 14 bases aligning to TRBD2. The V segment lost 5 bases and the J segment 2 bases; nucleotides outside the gene matches: 5. This CDR3 has 16 amino acids. The germline V gene encodes CDR1 SGHAT and CDR2 FQNNGV. The CDR3 here is CASSAGTSGGPYEQYF. As DNA, the CDR3 is TGTGCCAGCAGCGCCGGGACTAGCGGGGGCCCCTACGAGCAGTACTTC. The variable domain in full, with the rest retrieved from reference TRBV11-2 and TRBJ2-7, is EAGVAQSPRYKIIEKRQSVAFWCNPISGHATLYWYQQILGQGPKLLIQFQNNGVVDDSQLPKDRFSAERLKGVDSTLKIQPAKLEDSAVYLCASSAGTSGGPYEQYFGPGTRLTVT.

The genes are TRBV19 and TRBJ1-2; 8 bases line up with TRBD1. This CDR3 region has 14 residues. The germline V gene has CDR1 LNHDA and CDR2 SQIVND (reference sequence). V lost 7 bases to trimming and J lost 2 bases; unmatched junction nucleotides: 6. CDR3 DNA sequence: TGTGCCAGTAAGGCGCACAGGGGGAACTATGGCTACACCTTC. This sequence encodes CASKAHRGNYGYTF. The full variable domain, its missing parts supplied by reference TRBV19 and TRBJ1-2, is DGGITQSPKYLFRKEGQNVTLSCEQNLNHDAMYWYRQDPGQGLRLIYYSQIVNDFQKGDIAEGYSVSREKKESFPLTVTSAQKNPTAFYLCASKAHRGNYGYTFGSGTRLTVV.

V and J are TRBV29-1 and TRBJ2-7; unclear D gene. Trimming left V 2 bases short and J 5 bases short, with 10 bases between. The CDR3 runs 12 residues. Germline V lookup: CDR1 SQVTM, CDR2 ANQGSEA. This chain's CDR3 is CSVEHVGNEQYF. The CDR3 bases are TGCAGCGTTGAACATGTAGGTAACGAGCAGTACTTC.

This clone was counted once. The gene calls are TRBV23-1 and TRBJ2-5; unclear D gene. TRBV23-1 carries the ORF label, with uncertain function. CDR3 length: 15 amino acids. V was pared by 0 bases and J by 7 bases, with 15 bases between. The CDR3 region has the DNA TGCGCCAGCAGTCAATCGGGAAGCCAGCGCGGGACCCAGTACTTC. This translates into CASSQSGSQRGTQYF.

The CDR3 nucleotides read TGTGCCAGTGGCCCGACAGGGGGGTCCTACGAGCAGTACTTC. It encodes CASGPTGGSYEQYF. The gene calls are TRBV19 and TRBJ2-7; 9 bases map to TRBD1. Germline CDR1 and CDR2: LNHDA and SQIVND (reference sequence). After removal of 8 bases from V and 1 base from J, the junction contained 6 bases not matched to a gene. This CDR3 spans 14 amino acids. The full variable domain, its missing parts supplied by reference TRBV19 and TRBJ2-7, is DGGITQSPKYLFRKEGQNVTLSCEQNLNHDAMYWYRQDPGQGLRLIYYSQIVNDFQKGDIAEGYSVSREKKESFPLTVTSAQKNPTAFYLCASGPTGGSYEQYFGPGTRLTVT.

This chain's CDR3 is CASSFWASEETQYF. Here the CDR3 DNA reads TGTGCCAGCAGCTTTTGGGCCTCTGAAGAGACCCAGTACTTC. The chain couples TRBV5-4 to TRBJ2-5; D is uncertain. Germline CDR1 reads SGHNT; CDR2 reads YYREEE (reference sequence). Trimming shortened V by 2 bases and J by 3 bases, and 11 bases separated the two germline ends. The CDR3 length is 14 residues.

The chain recombines TRBV6-1 with TRBJ1-3; maybe TRBD1 (6 bases). The germline V gene encodes CDR1 MNHNS and CDR2 SASEGT. The CDR3 spans 14 residues. The germline V and J ends were trimmed by 6 bases and 9 bases, with 18 bases remaining between them. The CDR3 reads CASSVDRRRSTIYF. CDR3 DNA: TGTGCCAGCAGCGTTGACAGGAGGAGAAGCACCATATATTTT.

CDR3 nucleotide sequence: TGCGCCAGCAGTGATTTGGGCTCCGTAATCTATCAGCAGTACTTC. Amino acid sequence: CASSDLGSVIYQQYF. The J gene is TRBJ2-7, the V gene TRBV10-2; D gene uncertain. Germline V gene lookup returns CDR1 WSHSY and CDR2 SAAADI. The length of the CDR3 is 15 residues. V lost 3 bases, J lost 8 bases, and 20 bases lay in between.

This clone has a single count. The chain joins TRBV5-1 to TRBJ1-2; 8 nucleotides line up with TRBD1. CDR1 is SGHRS, CDR2 YFSETQ, per germline. The J segment lost 8 bases and the V segment lost 4 bases, leaving 10 bases of the junction unmatched. This CDR3 spans 14 amino acids. The CDR3 DNA follows: TGCGCCAGCAGCAGCGGACAGGGAGTAGGCGGCTACACCTTC. This translates into CASSSGQGVGGYTF.

The chain joins TRBV5-4 to TRBJ1-3, with 10 positions matching TRBD1. The CDR3 runs to 15 residues. The J segment lost 2 bases and the V segment lost 4 bases, leaving 3 bases of the junction unmatched. Germline-derived CDR1 and CDR2 are SGHNT and YYREEE (reference sequence). The CDR3 protein is CASSPGQGAGNTIYF. In DNA form, the CDR3 reads TGTGCCAGCAGCCCCGGACAGGGGGCTGGAAACACCATATATTTT.